The rows below give T cell receptor beta chains drawn from one sample of a study of control samples from healthy donors and cancer patients. This table comes from immunoSEQ multiplex PCR, and its TCRdb copy is limited to in-frame clones, with some not included. Of around 84,000 clones in the sample, 91% were seen once. Material: blood. The receptor set was obtained from a young man in good health. CDR3s leave out the opening cysteine and the closing phenylalanine or tryptophan. Each record gives: CDR3 length, J gene, V gene, CDR3 protein.

cdr3_length: 16
j_call: TRBJ2-5
v_call: TRBV28
cdr3_aa: ASSLTRGAGAGQETQY

cdr3_length: 16
j_call: TRBJ1-5
v_call: TRBV30
cdr3_aa: AWSVPGGRDFGNQPQH

cdr3_length: 13
j_call: TRBJ1-6
v_call: TRBV3-1/TRBV3-2
cdr3_aa: ASSQAGQLNSPLH

cdr3_length: 17
j_call: TRBJ2-3
v_call: TRBV5-1
cdr3_aa: ASGPSNRLAGEITDTQY

cdr3_length: 12
j_call: TRBJ1-4
v_call: TRBV27
cdr3_aa: ASSFIGREEKLF

cdr3_length: 11
j_call: TRBJ2-5
v_call: TRBV6-5
cdr3_aa: ATHDRKQETQY

cdr3_length: 15
j_call: TRBJ2-1
v_call: TRBV7-9
cdr3_aa: ASSPPGEASSYNEQF

cdr3_length: 12
j_call: TRBJ2-1
v_call: TRBV9
cdr3_aa: ASSPGQGGNEQF

cdr3_length: 14
j_call: TRBJ2-3
v_call: TRBV24-1
cdr3_aa: ATSEGSQGRTDTQY

cdr3_length: 9
j_call: TRBJ2-1
v_call: TRBV24-1
cdr3_aa: ATSESDEQF

cdr3_length: 13
j_call: TRBJ1-2
v_call: TRBV6-4
cdr3_aa: ASSDRAGARTGYT

cdr3_length: 12
j_call: TRBJ2-7
v_call: TRBV5-1
cdr3_aa: ASSLATSGSEQY

cdr3_length: 13
j_call: TRBJ2-1
v_call: TRBV28
cdr3_aa: ASSQDSLSYNEQF

cdr3_length: 14
j_call: TRBJ1-6
v_call: TRBV4-3
cdr3_aa: ASSQAVAGFNSPLH

cdr3_length: 11
j_call: TRBJ1-2
v_call: TRBV28
cdr3_aa: AEAGGGNYGYT

cdr3_length: 12
j_call: TRBJ2-1
v_call: TRBV30
cdr3_aa: AWGDTFTYNEQF

cdr3_length: 16
j_call: TRBJ2-3
v_call: TRBV29-1
cdr3_aa: SVEAPGLAGGHPDTQY

cdr3_length: 13
j_call: TRBJ2-5
v_call: TRBV4-2
cdr3_aa: ASSQGAESQETQY

cdr3_length: 16
j_call: TRBJ2-3
v_call: TRBV4-1
cdr3_aa: ASSQNPPGQGATDTQY

cdr3_length: 12
j_call: TRBJ2-3
v_call: TRBV11-2
cdr3_aa: ASSATGTTDTQY

cdr3_length: 14
j_call: TRBJ2-6
v_call: TRBV29-1
cdr3_aa: SVKWGTLSGANVLT

cdr3_length: 15
j_call: TRBJ2-5
v_call: TRBV7-2
cdr3_aa: ASSLEASGGAVETQY

cdr3_length: 14
j_call: TRBJ1-5
v_call: TRBV4-1
cdr3_aa: ASSQVTDREYQPQH

cdr3_length: 11
j_call: TRBJ2-1
v_call: TRBV10-3
cdr3_aa: AIRPEGGHPQF

cdr3_length: 16
j_call: TRBJ1-2
v_call: TRBV6-2/TRBV6-3
cdr3_aa: ASSYSGQDPGHRHRYT

cdr3_length: 11
j_call: TRBJ2-3
v_call: TRBV6-5
cdr3_aa: ASSLAGLDTQY

cdr3_length: 12
j_call: TRBJ2-1
v_call: TRBV9
cdr3_aa: ASSPYGGSNEQF

cdr3_length: 14
j_call: TRBJ2-3
v_call: TRBV24-1
cdr3_aa: ATSDTRGPSTDTQY

cdr3_length: 14
j_call: TRBJ2-2
v_call: TRBV27
cdr3_aa: ASSRRGGAPNGELF

cdr3_length: 15
j_call: TRBJ1-6
v_call: TRBV4-1
cdr3_aa: ASSRSLGGWSNSPLH

cdr3_length: 10
j_call: TRBJ2-2
v_call: TRBV9
cdr3_aa: ASSIGAGELF

cdr3_length: 14
j_call: TRBJ1-4
v_call: TRBV18
cdr3_aa: ASSPPRRGLYEKLF

cdr3_length: 13
j_call: TRBJ2-1
v_call: TRBV10-3
cdr3_aa: AIQARDSLYNEQF

cdr3_length: 12
j_call: TRBJ1-2
v_call: TRBV6-5
cdr3_aa: ASSGQFLNYGYT

cdr3_length: 14
j_call: TRBJ2-5
v_call: TRBV11-3
cdr3_aa: ASSLPWGVSGETQY

cdr3_length: 13
j_call: TRBJ1-6
v_call: TRBV11-2
cdr3_aa: ASSKTGGGNSPLH

cdr3_length: 14
j_call: TRBJ2-2
v_call: TRBV18
cdr3_aa: ASSPPVLSGAGELF

cdr3_length: 13
j_call: TRBJ2-4
v_call: TRBV7-9
cdr3_aa: ASSLASGSKNIQY

cdr3_length: 11
j_call: TRBJ1-6
v_call: TRBV4-1
cdr3_aa: ASTGTGPSPLH

cdr3_length: 12
j_call: TRBJ1-2
v_call: TRBV6-5
cdr3_aa: ASSYDNPNYGYT

cdr3_length: 13
j_call: TRBJ1-2
v_call: TRBV15
cdr3_aa: ATSRGGDGLYGYT

cdr3_length: 11
j_call: TRBJ2-7
v_call: TRBV19
cdr3_aa: ASSPRGPYEQY

cdr3_length: 11
j_call: TRBJ2-1
v_call: TRBV3-1/TRBV3-2
cdr3_aa: ASSQSENNEQF

cdr3_length: 10
j_call: TRBJ2-7
v_call: TRBV5-1
cdr3_aa: ASSPETPEQY

cdr3_length: 13
j_call: TRBJ1-6
v_call: TRBV6-5
cdr3_aa: ASTPQGLWNSPLH

cdr3_length: 14
j_call: TRBJ2-7
v_call: TRBV7-3
cdr3_aa: ASSLHRPPSSYEQY

cdr3_length: 13
j_call: TRBJ2-2
v_call: TRBV19
cdr3_aa: ASDDSTSAAGELF

cdr3_length: 15
j_call: TRBJ1-2
v_call: TRBV4-2
cdr3_aa: ASSQDRGTVPPSGYT

cdr3_length: 13
j_call: TRBJ2-1
v_call: TRBV6-6
cdr3_aa: ASKDETSGRGEQF

cdr3_length: 12
j_call: TRBJ2-7
v_call: TRBV7-9
cdr3_aa: ASSSLAGGYEQY

cdr3_length: 12
j_call: TRBJ1-2
v_call: TRBV4-1
cdr3_aa: ASSQMTPNYGYT

cdr3_length: 15
j_call: TRBJ1-1
v_call: TRBV19
cdr3_aa: ASSPFGRFNANTEAF

cdr3_length: 13
j_call: TRBJ1-4
v_call: TRBV15
cdr3_aa: ATSRDLGGDEKLF

cdr3_length: 12
j_call: TRBJ2-7
v_call: TRBV11-3
cdr3_aa: ASSLGLAGDEQY

cdr3_length: 13
j_call: TRBJ2-5
v_call: TRBV7-2
cdr3_aa: ASSSGGGAWETQY

cdr3_length: 14
j_call: TRBJ1-1
v_call: TRBV6-5
cdr3_aa: ASSYGRQGLGTEAF

cdr3_length: 12
j_call: TRBJ2-2
v_call: TRBV10-3
cdr3_aa: AIKGLANTGELF

cdr3_length: 11
j_call: TRBJ2-1
v_call: TRBV24-1
cdr3_aa: ATSGPTGNEQF

cdr3_length: 12
j_call: TRBJ1-6
v_call: TRBV2
cdr3_aa: AHRLGAPNSPLH

cdr3_length: 14
j_call: TRBJ2-2
v_call: TRBV18
cdr3_aa: ASSPPSAGLGGELF